This TCR beta chain came from a study of blood T cell repertoires in COVID-19. Whole-study context: COVID-19 samples collected from the United States, Italy and Spain covered acute and convalescent phases. Sources were T cells, B-cell-depleted T cells, or PBMCs; the material itself was cDNA or gDNA.

V lost 6 bases to trimming and J lost 7 bases; unmatched junction nucleotides: 14. Germline V lookup: CDR1 KGHSH, CDR2 LQKENI. This CDR3 spans 17 amino acids. Per the authors' pipeline: Reference gene primers were amplified, and this amplification served to estimate nucleated cell counts. Sequencing used immunoSEQ multiplex PCR; TCRdb keeps in-frame clones, though not all of them. That table is the source of V, J and clone size, and D and trimming were worked out from the DNA. Here the sample spans roughly 300,000 clones, 81% being singletons. In its sample, this clone was seen many times. The V and J genes are TRBV18 and TRBJ1-6, with 8 bases fitting TRBD1. The sequencing sample was made of peripheral blood. This receptor was identified in a woman aged 55-69 years with active or convalescent COVID-19. DNA for the CDR3: TGTGCCAGCTCGTCTGGTCTGACAGGGGATCGGAATTCACCCCTCCACTTT. This sequence encodes CASSSGLTGDRNSPLHF. The variable domain in full, with the rest retrieved from reference TRBV18 and TRBJ1-6, is NAGVMQNPRHLVRRRGQEARLRCSPMKGHSHVYWYRQLPEEGLKFMVYLQKENIIDESGMPKERFSAEFPKEGPSILRIQQVVRGDSAAYFCASSSGLTGDRNSPLHFGNGTRLTVT.